Below are 29 T cell receptor beta chains sequenced from a single sample in a study of T cells in Graves' hyperthyroidism and ophthalmopathy. Researchers amplified the TCR beta CDR3 regions from RNA transcripts. First-round RT-PCR targeting the TCR CDR3 was performed with the HTBI primer set. TCRdb recomputed calls from the multiplex PCR reads with MiXCR, one row per CDR3 protein. The sample gives a few hundred thousand distinct CDR3 sequences, 12% to 15% of which show up once; 34% is in the top ten. The sequenced material came from blood. The receptors were gathered from a woman between 35 and 50 years old with Graves' ophthalmopathy.

This clonotype was counted many times. The chain uses TRBV5-1 and TRBJ2-1; D might be TRBD1 or TRBD2, each matching 5 bases. V lost 0 bases to trimming and J lost 9 bases, with 7 bases between them. Germline loops: CDR1 SGHRS, CDR2 YFSETQ. The CDR3 covers 12 residues. CDR3: CASSLGGVEQFF. DNA of the CDR3: TGCGCCAGCAGCTTGGGAGGGGTTGAGCAGTTCTTC.

This clonotype was detected many times. The chain links TRBV28 to TRBJ1-1; TRBD1 matches 8 bases. V shed 4 bases and J 3 bases; nucleotides not matched to a gene: 4. This CDR3 spans 14 amino acids. Germline V gene lookup returns CDR1 MDHEN and CDR2 SYDVKM. The chain's CDR3 is CASSWTGSYTEAFF. CDR3 in DNA: TGTGCCAGCAGTTGGACAGGGTCCTACACTGAAGCTTTCTTT. The entire variable domain, with the rest obtained from reference TRBV28 and TRBJ1-1, is as follows: DVKVTQSSRYLVKRTGEKVFLECVQDMDHENMFWYRQDPGLGLRLIYFSYDVKMKEKGDIPEGYSVSREKKERFSLILESASTNQTSMYLCASSWTGSYTEAFFGQGTRLTVV.

This clonotype has more than one count but fewer than ten. V gene TRBV18 combines with J gene TRBJ2-2, with no clear D. This CDR3 comprises 16 residues. The germline V gene encodes CDR1 KGHSH and CDR2 LQKENI. V lost 1 base, J lost 1 base, and 10 bases lay in between. Written as DNA, the CDR3 is TGTGCCAGCTCACCACTGACGACCATGAACACCGGGGAGCTGTTTTTT. Translating gives CASSPLTTMNTGELFF.

The chain links TRBV14 to TRBJ2-5, with 8 bases identical to TRBD2. Trimming took 3 bases from V and 2 from J; bases not matched to a gene: 8. Looked up from germline, CDR1 is SGHDN and CDR2 is FVKESK. This CDR3 is built from 16 residues. This CDR3 is CASSQTGGRRQETQYF. CDR3 DNA sequence: TGTGCCAGCAGCCAGACTGGCGGGAGGAGGCAAGAGACCCAGTACTTC.

This clonotype was counted ten times or more. The chain joins TRBV6-1 to TRBJ2-1; 9 bases are a match to TRBD1. Germline assignment: CDR1 MNHNS and CDR2 SASEGT. J lost 9 bases, V lost 3 bases, and 9 bases had no gene match. This CDR3 contains 15 residues. For the CDR3, the DNA is TGTGCCAGCAGTGAGGAAGAGGACAGGGGTTTTGAGCAGTTCTTC. Amino acids: CASSEEEDRGFEQFF.

This clonotype has a single count. The chain links TRBV6-5 to TRBJ2-1; TRBD2 matches 10 bases. J gave up 2 bases and V 1 base, and 5 bases lay outside the gene matches. This CDR3 has 17 amino acids. Germline CDR1 reads MNHEY; CDR2 reads SVGAGI. The CDR3 loop reads CASSYLSSGRAYNEQFF. The CDR3 nucleotides read TGTGCCAGCAGTTACTTATCGAGCGGGAGGGCCTACAATGAGCAGTTCTTC.

The chain is built from TRBV7-9 and TRBJ2-6; TRBD2 is a possible D gene (5 bases). Germline CDR1 reads SEHNR; CDR2 reads FQNEAQ (reference sequence). Trimming shortened V by 8 bases and J by 4 bases, and 15 bases separated the two germline ends. The CDR3 loop spans 15 amino acids. The CDR3 protein is CASLRGSVGANVLTF. As DNA, the CDR3 is TGTGCCAGCCTCCGGGGTAGCGTCGGGGCCAACGTCCTGACTTTC.

With regard to this clonotype: Possible read error: a much larger clone is one base away. This rearrangement joins TRBV3-1 to TRBJ2-7; D not resolved. CDR1 is LGHDT, CDR2 YNNKEL, per germline (reference sequence). The CDR3 sequence is 11 residues long. As DNA, the CDR3 is TGTGCCTGCAGCCACAAGTTCGAGCAGTACTTC. Its translation is CACSHKFEQYF.

J is TRBJ1-1 and V is TRBV11-1; 8 bases line up with TRBD1. Looked up from germline, CDR1 is SGHAT and CDR2 is FQDESV (reference sequence). Unmatched junction bases numbered 4, after V lost 2 bases and J lost 2 bases. This CDR3 contains 15 residues. DNA of the CDR3: TGTGCCAGCAGCTTACAGGGGGCCGGAAACACTGAAGCTTTCTTT. This codes for CASSLQGAGNTEAFF.

The table lists this clonotype with many counts. This chain joins TRBV20-1 and TRBJ1-4; unclear D gene. The V end lost 2 bases, the J end lost 0 bases, and 7 bases lay between the germline ends. CDR1 DFQATT and CDR2 SNEGSKA come from the germline V gene (reference sequence). This CDR3 comprises 14 residues. The CDR3 DNA is TGCAGTGCTAGACGGAGGGCAACTAATGAAAAACTGTTTTTT. Translated, it gives CSARRRATNEKLFF.

This clonotype was seen more than once but under ten times. This may be a read error, as it is one base from a much larger clone. This chain connects TRBV28 to TRBJ1-3; a possible D gene is TRBD1 (5 bases). Per germline, CDR1 MDHEN and CDR2 SYDVKM. The CDR3 loop spans 14 amino acids. Trimming shortened V by 8 bases and J by 2 bases, and 13 bases separated the two germline ends. The CDR3, as DNA: TGTGCCAGCGGTCCTCGGGGCGCTGGAAACACCATATATTTT. Translation gives CASGPRGAGNTIYF.

V gene TRBV4-2 combines with J gene TRBJ1-5; D is possibly TRBD1 (5 bases). Trimming stripped 3 bases from V and 5 bases from J, with 14 bases between. The CDR3 length is 15 residues. Germline assignment: CDR1 LGHNA and CDR2 YNFKEQ. The CDR3 DNA follows: TGTGCCAGCAGCCAGGGGAGGGGAGGGGATCAGCCCCAGCATTTT. Translated, it gives CASSQGRGGDQPQHF.

Ten or more counts support this clonotype. This may stem from a read error, because a much larger clone lies one nucleotide away. This rearrangement joins TRBV6-1 to TRBJ2-2; TRBD2 matches at 10 bases. The trim removed 5 bases at V and 3 bases at J, leaving 9 bases unmatched. Looked up from germline, CDR1 is MNHNS and CDR2 is SASEGT. This CDR3 is 17 amino acids long. In DNA form, the CDR3 reads TGTGCCAGCAGTTGCTCGGAACTAGCGGGGTACACCGGGGAGCTGTTTTTT. It codes for CASSCSELAGYTGELFF.

Many counts were recorded for this clonotype. The chain is built from TRBV7-2 and TRBJ2-5; perhaps TRBD1 as D (5 bases). This CDR3 spans 14 amino acids. Trimming pared 6 bases from V and 1 base from J, leaving 12 bases between. Germline V gene data show CDR1 as SGHTA and CDR2 as FQGNSA. CDR3 DNA: TGTGCCAGCAGAGGAGACAGATTCCAAGAGACCCAGTACTTC. Protein: CASRGDRFQETQYF.

The table lists this clonotype with a few counts. The chain recombines TRBV20-1 with TRBJ1-2; 9 positions match TRBD1. This CDR3 spans 12 amino acids. Germline V gene lookup returns CDR1 DFQATT and CDR2 SNEGSKA (reference sequence). The J segment lost 7 bases and the V segment lost 4 bases, leaving 4 bases of the junction unmatched. Written as DNA, the CDR3 is TGCAGTGCTACGGACAGGGGAGTTGGCTACACCTTC. Its protein product is CSATDRGVGYTF.

This clonotype was observed a handful of times. The V gene is TRBV15, the J gene TRBJ2-4; TRBD1 agrees at 8 bases. Germline CDR1 LNHNV, CDR2 YYDKDF (reference sequence). The CDR3 runs 15 residues. The trim removed 4 bases at V and 2 bases at J, leaving 4 bases unmatched. CDR3 residues: CATSTGDRSKNIQYF. CDR3 coding DNA: TGTGCCACCAGCACCGGGGACAGGTCCAAAAACATTCAGTACTTC.

This clonotype was detected many times. This chain connects TRBV28 to TRBJ2-5, with 7 bases that match TRBD1. The CDR3 covers 14 residues. J gave up 2 bases and V 8 bases, and 8 bases lay outside the gene matches. CDR1 and CDR2 (germline): MDHEN, SYDVKM. CDR3 bases: TGTGCCAGCTGCACCGGGACAGCTCAAGAGACCCAGTACTTC. It yields the protein CASCTGTAQETQYF.

As to this clonotype: A much larger clonotype is one base distant, so this may be a read error. The chain is built from TRBV12-3 or TRBV12-4 and TRBJ1-3, with D possibly matching TRBD1 (6 bases). Trimming cost V 6 bases and J 3 bases, with 15 bases left between them. This CDR3 is 15 amino acids long. CDR3 loop: CASRPQGILGNTIYF. CDR3 coding DNA: TGTGCCAGCAGACCTCAGGGGATTCTTGGAAACACCATATATTTT.

This clonotype was counted only a few times. The chain is built from TRBV5-5 and TRBJ2-2; D remains unclear. The CDR3 contains 16 residues. The germline V gene encodes CDR1 SGHKS and CDR2 YYEKEE (reference sequence). V lost 0 bases, J lost 0 bases, and 9 bases lay in between. Written as DNA, the CDR3 is TGTGCCAGCAGCTTGGTCGAGTTCGCGAACACCGGGGAGCTGTTTTTT. Encoded protein: CASSLVEFANTGELFF.

This clonotype was recorded at least ten times. The J gene is TRBJ2-5, the V gene TRBV20-1; tentatively, D is TRBD1 (6 bases). Germline CDR1 is DFQATT and CDR2 is SNEGSKA (reference sequence). Trimming took off 3 bases at V and 9 bases at J, with 11 bases between the two ends. The CDR3 sequence is 11 residues long. The CDR3 DNA is TGCAGTGCTAGCGGGAAGGGGGCCCAGTACTTC. Its translation is CSASGKGAQYF.

Details on this clonotype: One base away lies a much larger clone, so this may be a sequencing read error. The chain employs TRBV2 and TRBJ2-2; 8 bases are shared with TRBD1. Looked up from germline, CDR1 is SNHLY and CDR2 is FYNNEI. V lost 6 bases to trimming and J lost 3 bases; unmatched junction nucleotides: 9. The CDR3 totals 16 residues. CDR3 DNA sequence: TGTGCCAGCAGCCAGACCGGGACAGGCGACACCGGGGAGCTGTTTTTT. Amino acids: CASSQTGTGDTGELFF.

This clonotype was counted only a few times. V is TRBV14 and J is TRBJ2-5, with D unclear. Germline V gives CDR1 SGHDN, CDR2 FVKESK. Trimming left V 3 bases short and J 2 bases short, with 7 bases between. The length of the CDR3 is 13 residues. The CDR3 bases are TGTGCCAGCAGCCACCAACTTCAAGAGACCCAGTACTTC. This sequence encodes CASSHQLQETQYF. Combining the CDR3 with reference TRBV14 and TRBJ2-5 gives the whole variable domain EAGVTQFPSHSVIEKGQTVTLRCDPISGHDNLYWYRRVMGKEIKFLLHFVKESKQDESGMPNNRFLAERTGGTYSTLKVQPAELEDSGVYFCASSHQLQETQYFGPGTRLLVL.

This chain connects TRBV6-1 to TRBJ1-2, with D unresolved. Germline-derived CDR1 and CDR2 are MNHNS and SASEGT. The V end was cut by 5 bases, the J end by 4 bases, with 14 bases between. This CDR3 spans 14 amino acids. The CDR3, as DNA: TGTGCCAGCAGTCCAGCGACCTCAAGCTATGGCTACACCTTC. The encoded protein is CASSPATSSYGYTF.

Many counts were recorded for this clonotype. J is TRBJ2-1 and V is TRBV7-2; 13 bases are shared with TRBD2. The CDR3 spans 19 residues. Trimming removed 5 bases from V and 4 bases from J; junction bases left unmatched: 14. Germline CDR1 is SGHTA and CDR2 is FQGNSA. The CDR3 nucleotides are TGTGCCAGCAGCCCTCACAACCGACTAGCGGGAGGTATATACAATGAGCAGTTCTTC. This encodes CASSPHNRLAGGIYNEQFF.

This clonotype occurred many times. This chain uses TRBV5-1 with TRBJ2-3; TRBD2 matches 7 bases. Germline loops: CDR1 SGHRS, CDR2 YFSETQ. V trimming: 3 bases; J trimming: 6 bases; junction bases outside the gene matches: 10. This CDR3 region has 15 residues. This CDR3 is CASSSSGYLQDTQYF. Here the CDR3 DNA reads TGCGCCAGCAGCTCTAGCGGCTACCTCCAGGATACGCAGTATTTT.

This clonotype was counted between two and nine times. The chain employs TRBV2 and TRBJ1-1; 8 nucleotides align to TRBD1. V gave up 5 bases and J gave up 4 bases; unmatched junction bases: 9. Germline assignment: CDR1 SNHLY and CDR2 FYNNEI. The CDR3 spans 15 residues. The CDR3 protein is CASSRSNTGGTEAFF. DNA for the CDR3: TGTGCCAGCAGTAGATCTAACACAGGGGGCACTGAAGCTTTCTTT.

This clonotype was counted only a few times. The gene calls are TRBV12-3 or TRBV12-4 and TRBJ1-6, with a tentative D call TRBD1 (6 bases). Trimming removed 2 bases at V and 8 bases at J, with 13 bases between. The CDR3 loop spans 15 amino acids. DNA of the CDR3: TGTGCCAGCAGTTTATGGCAGGGGAGGGATTCACCCCTCCACTTT. Its translation: CASSLWQGRDSPLHF.

The gene calls are TRBV24-1 and TRBJ2-5, with D possibly TRBD2 on 5 matching bases. Trimming removed 1 base from V and 6 bases from J, with 8 bases in between. Germline V gene sequence: CDR1 KGHDR, CDR2 SFDVKD. CDR3 length: 13 residues. CDR3 in DNA: TGTGCCACCAGTGATTTCACCGGGAAGACCCAGTACTTC. This translates into CATSDFTGKTQYF.

Details on this clonotype: A much larger clone lies a single base off, so this may be a read error. V gene TRBV12-3 or TRBV12-4 combines with J gene TRBJ2-3; no clear D gene. Trimming removed 3 bases from V and 0 bases from J, with 10 bases in between. The CDR3 contains 15 residues. The CDR3 here is CASSFQNGSTDTQYF. Here the CDR3 DNA reads TGTGCCAGCAGTTTCCAAAACGGGAGCACAGATACGCAGTATTTT.